A selection of T cell receptor beta chains follows, all from one sample in a study of T cell changes during pregnancy in multiple sclerosis. The method was immunoSEQ multiplex PCR; TCRdb's version includes in-frame clones alone and lacks a portion of them. Of about 59,000 clones listed, about 95% are singletons. The sequenced sample was CD8+ T cells from peripheral blood mononuclear cells, obtained after pregnancy. The receptors were gathered from a female donor with multiple sclerosis, enrolled in a pregnancy study. CDR3s include the opening cysteine and the closing phenylalanine or tryptophan. Each record gives: V gene, J gene, D gene, clone size, CDR3 protein, CDR3 DNA. The D gene is left open where the match is weak. Not every row has a clone size; where given, it reads once, few, many or a size class.

TRBV28,TRBJ1-4,TRBD1,once,CASSSHTGGLNEKLFF,TGTGCCAGCAGTTCCCATACAGGGGGTCTTAATGAAAAACTGTTTTTT
TRBV7-9,TRBJ2-2,TRBD1,NA,CASSLQGAANTGELFF,TGTGCCAGCAGCTTACAGGGGGCCGCGAACACCGGGGAGCTGTTTTTT
TRBV7-3,TRBJ2-3,TRBD2,NA,CASSLPVAGEGTDTQYF,TGTGCCAGCAGCTTGCCGGTAGCGGGAGAGGGCACAGATACGCAGTATTTT
TRBV19,TRBJ2-7,TRBD1,NA,CASSPGQVYEQYF,TGTGCCAGTAGTCCGGGACAGGTGTACGAGCAGTACTTC
TRBV4-3,TRBJ2-7,TRBD2,NA,CASSQELAGVHEQYF,TGCGCCAGCAGCCAGGAACTAGCGGGAGTACACGAGCAGTACTTC
TRBV19,TRBJ1-1,TRBD1,NA,CASRAGGNTEAFF,TGTGCCAGTAGAGCAGGGGGGAACACTGAAGCTTTCTTT
TRBV5-4,TRBJ1-4,TRBD1,NA,CASSHTGTGYEKLFF,TGTGCCAGCAGCCACACCGGGACAGGGTACGAAAAACTGTTTTTT
TRBV28,TRBJ1-3,NA,NA,CASSWGQSLTGNTIYF,TGTGCCAGCAGCTGGGGACAATCATTAACTGGAAACACCATATATTTT
TRBV29-1,TRBJ2-7,NA,once,CSVVLASYEQYF,TGCAGCGTTGTATTAGCTTCCTACGAGCAGTACTTC
TRBV19,TRBJ2-7,NA,once,CASSPIVGGVGEQYF,TGTGCCAGTAGTCCAATAGTCGGGGGAGTTGGCGAGCAGTACTTC
TRBV12-2,TRBJ1-5,NA,NA,CASWVRGQPQHF,TGTGCAAGCTGGGTTCGAGGTCAGCCCCAGCATTTT
TRBV9,TRBJ1-4,TRBD1,NA,CASSADRGAGKLFF,TGTGCCAGCAGCGCGGACAGGGGGGCTGGAAAACTGTTTTTT
TRBV7-9,TRBJ2-7,NA,NA,CASSLGGVYEQYF,TGTGCCAGCAGCTTAGGGGGGGTCTACGAGCAGTACTTC
TRBV9,TRBJ2-7,TRBD1,NA,CASSAPGQGNEQYF,TGTGCCAGCAGCGCGCCGGGACAGGGAAACGAGCAGTACTTC